This entry lists 26 T cell receptor beta chains sequenced from one sample in a study of cytomegalovirus exposure and HLA in healthy donors. Primers: 60 Vbeta forward and 13 Jbeta reverse. Assay used: immunoSEQ multiplex PCR; TCRdb lists only in-frame clones, some missing. The repertoire holds some 170,000 clones, over 75% seen once, with 1.5% to 2% in the top ten. Material for sequencing was PBMCs. The receptors come from a woman aged 25-40 years in good health and CMV-seronegative.

This clone was detected only a few times. This chain links TRBV5-1 with TRBJ2-3; TRBD2 aligns across 8 bases. This CDR3 contains 16 residues. CDR1 and CDR2 (germline): SGHRS, YFSETQ. The J segment lost 5 bases and the V segment lost 0 bases, leaving 8 bases of the junction unmatched. The CDR3: CASSLGAGGWVDTQYF. The CDR3 DNA sequence: TGCGCCAGCAGCTTGGGTGCGGGGGGATGGGTAGATACGCAGTATTTT.

This chain joins TRBV29-1 and TRBJ1-1, with 11 bases identical to TRBD1. The germline V gene encodes CDR1 SQVTM and CDR2 ANQGSEA. The trim removed 7 bases at V and 0 bases at J, leaving 4 bases unmatched. The CDR3 is 14 amino acids. In DNA form, the CDR3 reads TGCAGCGCAGGACAGGGGGCCTTGAACACTGAAGCTTTCTTT. This encodes CSAGQGALNTEAFF.

The chain joins TRBV9 to TRBJ2-5, with 8 nucleotides matching TRBD2. Germline assignment: CDR1 SGDLS and CDR2 YYNGEE. Trimming cost V 0 bases and J 9 bases; bases outside gene matches: 16. The CDR3 runs to 17 residues. The CDR3, as DNA: TGTGCCAGCAGCGTAGCGGGGGACGGGACTAGTAAAATTCCCCAGTACTTC. This gives the protein CASSVAGDGTSKIPQYF.

This chain uses TRBV15 with TRBJ1-1; unclear D gene. Trimming took off 3 bases at V and 1 base at J, with 6 bases between the two ends. Germline V gene lookup returns CDR1 LNHNV and CDR2 YYDKDF (reference sequence). This CDR3 spans 13 amino acids. The CDR3 here is CATSSDTNTEAFF. CDR3 sequence (DNA): TGTGCCACCAGCAGCGACACGAACACTGAAGCTTTCTTT.

This sequence joins TRBV6-5 and TRBJ2-7, with TRBD2 matching over 9 bases. With V trimmed by 4 bases and J by 7 bases, 11 bases remained unmatched. The CDR3 runs 15 residues. CDR1 and CDR2 from the germline V gene are MNHEY and SVGAGI. The CDR3 reads CASSSLAGILGEQYF. In nucleotides, the CDR3 is TGTGCCAGCAGTTCCCTAGCGGGGATCCTCGGGGAGCAGTACTTC.

V usage is TRBV29-1 and J usage is TRBJ1-2, with D possibly TRBD1 on 6 matching bases. Germline assignment: CDR1 SQVTM and CDR2 ANQGSEA. The CDR3 contains 12 residues. Deletions cut 2 bases from V and 8 bases from J, with 12 bases between. The CDR3 DNA reads TGCAGCGTTGAAACCCCAAGGGGGGGCTACACCTTC. Translating gives CSVETPRGGYTF.

The chain has TRBV27 and TRBJ1-1, with 7 nucleotides matching TRBD1. V shed 6 bases and J 7 bases; nucleotides not matched to a gene: 17. Germline V gene lookup returns CDR1 MNHEY and CDR2 SMNVEV (reference sequence). CDR3 length: 16 amino acids. Here the CDR3 DNA reads TGTGCCAGCAGACGAACTGGTCGAGGGGGCCACGGTGAAGCTTTCTTT. Translated: CASRRTGRGGHGEAFF.

V is TRBV6-5 and J is TRBJ2-7; 7 bases agree with TRBD1. Germline V lookup: CDR1 MNHEY, CDR2 SVGAGI. With V trimmed by 6 bases and J by 4 bases, 6 bases remained unmatched. The CDR3 runs to 13 residues. CDR3 nucleotides: TGTGCCAGCAGGTCGGGACAGACTTACGAGCAGTACTTC. Translation gives CASRSGQTYEQYF.

This clone has a handful of counts. The V call is TRBV29-1, the J call TRBJ1-1, with 7 bases aligning to TRBD1. In germline, CDR1 is SQVTM, CDR2 ANQGSEA. The CDR3 spans 13 residues. The junction had 4 bases not matched to a gene; V was cut back by 1 base and J by 5 bases. As DNA, the CDR3 is TGCAGCGTTGAAGGCCAGGGGGAAACTGAAGCTTTCTTT. The encoded protein is CSVEGQGETEAFF.

The chain carries TRBV7-9 and TRBJ2-1; 10 bases map to TRBD2. CDR3 length: 13 residues. The germline V gene has CDR1 SEHNR and CDR2 FQNEAQ (reference sequence). With V trimmed by 5 bases and J by 7 bases, 2 bases remained unmatched. The CDR3 here is CASSQTSGNEQFF. CDR3 DNA sequence: TGTGCCAGCAGCCAGACTAGCGGGAATGAGCAGTTCTTC.

The chain combines TRBV28 with TRBJ2-4, with TRBD2 identical over 13 bases. The CDR3 is made up of 17 amino acids. The germline gives CDR1 MDHEN, CDR2 SYDVKM. V lost 2 bases to trimming and J lost 6 bases; unmatched junction nucleotides: 7. The CDR3 nucleotides are TGTGCCAGCAGTTTAACACTAGCGGGAGGGTGGGGAAACATTCAGTACTTC. Residues: CASSLTLAGGWGNIQYF. Drawing the rest from reference TRBV28 and TRBJ2-4, the complete variable domain is DVKVTQSSRYLVKRTGEKVFLECVQDMDHENMFWYRQDPGLGLRLIYFSYDVKMKEKGDIPEGYSVSREKKERFSLILESASTNQTSMYLCASSLTLAGGWGNIQYFGAGTRLSVL.

The chain uses TRBV27 and TRBJ1-1; maybe TRBD1 (5 bases). Between the trimmed V and J ends, which lost 6 bases and 2 bases, there was a span of 19 bases. Germline assignment: CDR1 MNHEY and CDR2 SMNVEV (reference sequence). This CDR3 is 16 amino acids long. Here the CDR3 reads CASRPLAPGVNTEAFF. CDR3 sequence (DNA): TGTGCCAGCAGGCCATTGGCCCCGGGGGTAAACACTGAAGCTTTCTTT.

This clone appeared a single time. The rearrangement uses TRBV5-6 and TRBJ2-5; 7 nucleotides match TRBD2. CDR3 length: 13 residues. Looked up from germline, CDR1 is SGHDT and CDR2 is YYEEEE. The J segment lost 4 bases and the V segment lost 6 bases, leaving 6 bases of the junction unmatched. CDR3: CASKFWGGETQYF. CDR3 in DNA: TGTGCCAGCAAATTCTGGGGGGGAGAGACCCAGTACTTC.

This clone is a singleton in its sample. The chain has TRBV11-1 and TRBJ1-2; TRBD1 might be the D (6 bases). This CDR3 is 13 amino acids long. V lost 3 bases and J 2 bases, leaving 7 bases between the germline ends. The germline V gene encodes CDR1 SGHAT and CDR2 FQDESV (reference sequence). The CDR3 reads CASSFTGNYGYTF. CDR3 coding DNA: TGTGCCAGCAGCTTCACAGGGAACTATGGCTACACCTTC.

The table lists this clone with a few counts. The chain has TRBV28 and TRBJ2-7; TRBD2 agrees at 8 bases. The length of the CDR3 is 15 residues. Germline assignment: CDR1 MDHEN and CDR2 SYDVKM. With V trimmed by 6 bases and J by 0 bases, 7 bases remained unmatched. The CDR3 DNA is TGTGCCAGCAGAAATCAGCGGGGGAGCTCCTACGAGCAGTACTTC. Protein sequence: CASRNQRGSSYEQYF.

In DNA, the CDR3 is TGCGCCAGCAGCCAAGAGCCGGGGGGAGAGCCCCAGCATTTT. This encodes CASSQEPGGEPQHF. The chain combines TRBV4-1 with TRBJ1-5; D perhaps matches TRBD1 (5 bases). V lost 0 bases and J 8 bases, leaving 11 bases between the germline ends. This CDR3 has 14 residues. Germline CDR1 is MGHRA and CDR2 is YSYEKL.

V usage is TRBV4-1 and J usage is TRBJ2-5, with D unresolved. With the DNA end fitting TRBJ2-7 better, the J assignment may be wrong. The germline gives CDR1 MGHRA, CDR2 YSYEKL. The length of the CDR3 is 15 residues. CDR3 DNA sequence: TGCGCCAGCAGCCAAGCCAACGGCCTAGCCTACGAGCAGTACTTC. Protein product: CASSQANGLAYEQYF.

This sequence joins TRBV27 and TRBJ2-5, with 12 bases matching TRBD2. The trim removed 2 bases at V and 3 bases at J, leaving 7 bases unmatched. The CDR3 length is 17 residues. Germline CDR1 MNHEY, CDR2 SMNVEV (reference sequence). The CDR3 loop is CASSLRRLAGGEETQYF. The CDR3 DNA is TGTGCCAGCAGTTTAAGGAGGCTAGCGGGGGGGGAAGAGACCCAGTACTTC.

V gene TRBV6-6 combines with J gene TRBJ1-5, with D possibly being TRBD1 (5 bases). CDR3 length: 15 amino acids. Between the trimmed V and J ends, which lost 1 base and 7 bases, there was a span of 14 bases. Germline V gene sequence: CDR1 MNHNY, CDR2 SVGAGI (reference sequence). The CDR3 protein is CASSYFNRKDQPQHF. The CDR3 DNA reads TGTGCCAGCAGTTACTTTAACAGGAAAGACCAGCCCCAGCATTTT.

This clone has a handful of counts. V gene TRBV19 combines with J gene TRBJ1-5; 7 positions agree with TRBD1. Looked up from germline, CDR1 is LNHDA and CDR2 is SQIVND (reference sequence). V gave up 4 bases and J gave up 2 bases; unmatched junction bases: 2. The CDR3 extends over 14 amino acids. Written as DNA, the CDR3 is TGTGCCAGTAGTACCACAGGGGGCAATCAGCCCCAGCATTTT. Its translation is CASSTTGGNQPQHF.

The chain employs TRBV4-1 and TRBJ2-7; 10 positions agree with TRBD1. J gave up 1 base and V 3 bases, and 6 bases lay outside the gene matches. Germline V gene sequence: CDR1 MGHRA, CDR2 YSYEKL. The length of the CDR3 is 16 residues. The CDR3 spells CASSHHDRGPSYEQYF. The CDR3, as DNA: TGCGCCAGCAGCCACCACGACAGGGGGCCATCCTACGAGCAGTACTTC.

This chain connects TRBV6-5 to TRBJ1-2; 9 nucleotides match TRBD1. V lost 6 bases to trimming and J lost 0 bases; unmatched junction nucleotides: 2. The CDR3 is 14 residues long. The germline V gene has CDR1 MNHEY and CDR2 SVGAGI. CDR3 DNA sequence: TGTGCCAGCAGCCGGACAGGGGCTAACTATGGCTACACCTTC. The encoded protein is CASSRTGANYGYTF.

V gene TRBV30 combines with J gene TRBJ2-1; possibly TRBD1 for D (6 bases). V was shortened by 3 bases and J by 9 bases, with 9 bases between the two germline ends. This CDR3 comprises 11 residues. Germline V lookup: CDR1 GTSNPN, CDR2 SVGIG (reference sequence). The CDR3, as DNA: TGTGCCTGGAGCCTACAGGGTGAGCAGTTCTTC. Residues: CAWSLQGEQFF.

This CDR3 is CAIRTSGDNTDTQYF. CDR3 nucleotides: TGTGCCATCCGGACTAGCGGGGATAACACAGATACGCAGTATTTT. The chain combines TRBV6-4 with TRBJ2-3, with TRBD2 matching 12 bases. Germline V gene lookup returns CDR1 MRHNA and CDR2 SNTAGT. V dropped 10 bases and J dropped 2; count of bases not matched to a gene: 7. CDR3 size: 15 residues.

The chain recombines TRBV5-6 with TRBJ2-5; D ambiguous. The germline gives CDR1 SGHDT, CDR2 YYEEEE. V lost 3 bases and J lost 0, with 6 bases in between. The CDR3 length is 13 residues. The chain's CDR3 is CASSSVDQETQYF. CDR3 in DNA: TGTGCCAGCAGCTCAGTGGACCAAGAGACCCAGTACTTC.

This clone was observed a single time. The junction and the germline gene differ at one end; a read error may be behind it. V gene TRBV9 combines with J gene TRBJ1-1, with a possible D match to TRBD1 (6 bases). Per germline, CDR1 SGDLS and CDR2 YYNGEE. The CDR3 loop spans 15 amino acids. In nucleotides, the CDR3 is TGTGCCAGCAGCCCACAGACAGGTGGGGACACTGAAGCTCTCTTT. The encoded protein is CASSPQTGGDTEALF.